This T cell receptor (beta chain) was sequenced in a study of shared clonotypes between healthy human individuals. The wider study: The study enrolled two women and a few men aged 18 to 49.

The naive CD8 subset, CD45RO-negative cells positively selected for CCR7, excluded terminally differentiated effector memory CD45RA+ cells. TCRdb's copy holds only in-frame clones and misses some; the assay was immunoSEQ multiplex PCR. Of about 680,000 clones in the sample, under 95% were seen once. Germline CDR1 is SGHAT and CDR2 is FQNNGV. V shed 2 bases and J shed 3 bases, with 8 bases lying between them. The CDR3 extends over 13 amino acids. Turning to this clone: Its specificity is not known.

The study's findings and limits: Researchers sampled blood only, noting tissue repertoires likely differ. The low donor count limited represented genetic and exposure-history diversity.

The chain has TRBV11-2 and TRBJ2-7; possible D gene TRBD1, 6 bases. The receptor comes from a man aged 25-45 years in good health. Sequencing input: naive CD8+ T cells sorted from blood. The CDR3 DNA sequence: TGTGCCAGCAGCTTACCGGACAGCTACGAGCAGTACTTC. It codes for CASSLPDSYEQYF. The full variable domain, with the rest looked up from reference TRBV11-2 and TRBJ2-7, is EAGVAQSPRYKIIEKRQSVAFWCNPISGHATLYWYQQILGQGPKLLIQFQNNGVVDDSQLPKDRFSAERLKGVDSTLKIQPAKLEDSAVYLCASSLPDSYEQYFGPGTRLTVT.